The 21 T cell receptor beta chains in this list originate from one sample, sequenced in a study of T cell responses to AZD1222 COVID-19 vaccine. The data were produced by immunoSEQ multiplex PCR, yet TCRdb's version contains in-frame clones alone and is incomplete. This table has 130,000 or so clones, approximately 91% appearing once. This sample comprised peripheral blood, obtained 28 days after the second AZD1222 dose. These receptors originate from an adult who received the AZD1222 COVID-19 vaccine.

As regards this clone: The junction does not match germline at one end; this may be a read error. The V and J genes are TRBV3-1 (or the pseudogene TRBV3-2) and TRBJ2-1; D not resolved. CDR3 size: 11 residues. The germline gives CDR1 LGHDT, CDR2 YNNKEL (reference sequence). CDR3 in DNA: TGTGCCAGCGAAGGGTACAGTGAGCAGTTCTTC. Protein: CASEGYSEQFF.

This sequence joins TRBV3-1 (or the pseudogene TRBV3-2) and TRBJ2-7, with D unresolved. CDR3 length: 12 residues. The ends were cut back, 4 bases at V and 4 bases at J, with 8 bases in the middle. Germline assignment: CDR1 LGHDT and CDR2 YNNKEL (reference sequence). CDR3 DNA: TGTGCCAGCAGCCTCCTCAGTTACGAGCAGTACTTC. As protein: CASSLLSYEQYF.

CDR3 protein: CSASSGTDSYEQYF. As DNA, the CDR3 is TGCAGTGCTAGTTCCGGGACAGATTCCTACGAGCAGTACTTC. This chain uses TRBV20-1 with TRBJ2-7; 7 bases align to TRBD1. The CDR3 is made up of 14 amino acids. V lost 3 bases to trimming and J lost 1 base; unmatched junction nucleotides: 6. Germline lookup yields CDR1 DFQATT and CDR2 SNEGSKA (reference sequence).

The chain is built from TRBV9 and TRBJ2-3; D ambiguous. Trimming shortened V by 4 bases and J by 5 bases, and 11 bases separated the two germline ends. Germline V gene data show CDR1 as SGDLS and CDR2 as YYNGEE. The CDR3 is made up of 13 amino acids. The CDR3 loop is CASSPPREDTQYF. The CDR3 DNA reads TGTGCCAGCAGCCCCCCCCGTGAAGATACGCAGTATTTT.

This chain joins TRBV6-5 and TRBJ1-1; D is possibly TRBD1 (5 bases). CDR3 length: 13 residues. CDR1 is MNHEY, CDR2 SVGAGI, per germline. The V end lost 5 bases, the J end lost 1 base, and 8 bases lay between the germline ends. The CDR3 DNA is TGTGCCAGCAGTCAGGGAAGGAACACTGAAGCTTTCTTT. Translated, it gives CASSQGRNTEAFF.

The chain recombines TRBV19 with TRBJ1-2; D gene unclear. Trimming took 0 bases from V and 1 from J, leaving 27 bases between them. The germline V gene encodes CDR1 LNHDA and CDR2 SQIVND (reference sequence). The CDR3 is 21 amino acids. CDR3 in DNA: TGTGCCAGTAGTATAGATCTCCTCGGACGGAACCTATTAAACCTTAACTATGGCTACACCTTC. Amino acids: CASSIDLLGRNLLNLNYGYTF.

This clone is a singleton in its sample. V is TRBV19 and J is TRBJ1-4; D gene unclear. This CDR3 contains 13 residues. V lost 11 bases, J lost 4 bases, and 14 bases lay in between. CDR1 and CDR2 from the germline V gene are LNHDA and SQIVND (reference sequence). In DNA, the CDR3 is TGTGCCGCCTCCCCCTATTATAATGAAAAACTGTTTTTT. This gives the protein CAASPYYNEKLFF.

The chain is built from TRBV28 and TRBJ1-1; D not resolved. The V end was cut by 3 bases, the J end by 1 base, with 15 bases between. Germline V gene sequence: CDR1 MDHEN, CDR2 SYDVKM. The CDR3 consists of 16 residues. CDR3 bases: TGTGCCAGCAGTTTTCGTTCTGGAAGAAAGAACACTGAAGCTTTCTTT. Protein sequence: CASSFRSGRKNTEAFF.

The gene calls are TRBV19 and TRBJ1-5; 9 nucleotides agree with TRBD1. Germline CDR1 and CDR2: LNHDA and SQIVND (reference sequence). After removal of 7 bases from V and 5 bases from J, the junction contained 6 bases not matched to a gene. The CDR3 extends over 14 amino acids. The CDR3 loop reads CASTRDRDHQPQHF. The DNA of the CDR3 is TGTGCCAGTACCCGGGACAGGGACCATCAGCCCCAGCATTTT. Variable domain in full (rest from reference TRBV19 and TRBJ1-5): DGGITQSPKYLFRKEGQNVTLSCEQNLNHDAMYWYRQDPGQGLRLIYYSQIVNDFQKGDIAEGYSVSREKKESFPLTVTSAQKNPTAFYLCASTRDRDHQPQHFGDGTRLSIL.

The V gene is TRBV4-1, the J gene TRBJ1-2; a possible D gene is TRBD1 (6 bases). Trimming took off 1 base at V and 8 bases at J, with 11 bases between the two ends. The CDR3 is 13 amino acids. Germline lookup yields CDR1 MGHRA and CDR2 YSYEKL. The CDR3 DNA follows: TGCGCCAGCAGCCAAGCTAACAGGGCGGGCTACACCTTC. Encoded protein: CASSQANRAGYTF.

The V and J genes are TRBV10-3 and TRBJ1-5, with TRBD1 matching 7 bases. The CDR3 contains 14 residues. Per germline, CDR1 ENHRY and CDR2 SYGVKD. After removal of 6 bases from V and 4 bases from J, the junction contained 6 bases not matched to a gene. CDR3 DNA: TGTGCCATCAGAGCCGGGACAGAGAATCAGCCCCAGCATTTT. This codes for CAIRAGTENQPQHF.

The chain links TRBV30 to TRBJ2-2, with 8 bases identical to TRBD1. Germline V gene sequence: CDR1 GTSNPN, CDR2 SVGIG (reference sequence). The junction had 3 bases not matched to a gene; V was cut back by 3 bases and J by 6 bases. The CDR3 spans 13 residues. In DNA, the CDR3 is TGTGCCTGGAGATACAGGGGGTCCGGGGAGCTGTTTTTT. It codes for CAWRYRGSGELFF.

The chain recombines TRBV6-5 with TRBJ2-3; 11 positions agree with TRBD2. CDR1 is MNHEY and CDR2 is SVGAGI in the germline V gene. The trim removed 6 bases at V and 6 bases at J, leaving 2 bases unmatched. The CDR3 runs to 13 residues. Here the CDR3 reads CASRGTSGDTQYF. CDR3 bases: TGTGCCAGCAGAGGGACTAGCGGCGATACGCAGTATTTT.

This sequence joins TRBV5-4 and TRBJ2-1, with TRBD2 identical over 10 bases. Trimming cost V 5 bases and J 4 bases; bases outside gene matches: 6. Looked up from germline, CDR1 is SGHNT and CDR2 is YYREEE (reference sequence). This CDR3 contains 15 residues. The CDR3 spells CASSQTSGPYNEQFF. DNA for the CDR3: TGTGCCAGCAGTCAGACTAGCGGGCCTTACAATGAGCAGTTCTTC.

The J gene is TRBJ1-2, the V gene TRBV6-5, with a weak D call TRBD1 (5 bases). Per germline, CDR1 MNHEY and CDR2 SVGAGI. Deletions cut 3 bases from V and 7 bases from J, with 12 bases between. The CDR3 consists of 13 residues. CDR3: CASSYLGGGGYTF. CDR3 in DNA: TGTGCCAGCAGTTATCTGGGCGGGGGTGGCTACACCTTC.

This chain uses TRBV7-8 with TRBJ1-4; TRBD1 aligns across 8 bases. Germline assignment: CDR1 SGHVS and CDR2 FQNEAQ. V shed 5 bases and J 8 bases; nucleotides not matched to a gene: 10. CDR3 length: 15 residues. CDR3 protein: CASSVDRGQGEKLFF. The CDR3 DNA reads as TGTGCCAGCAGCGTAGACAGGGGCCAGGGAGAAAAACTGTTTTTT. Together with reference TRBV7-8 and TRBJ1-4, the CDR3 gives the full variable domain: GAGVSQSPRYKVAKRGQDVALRCDPISGHVSLFWYQQALGQGPEFLTYFQNEAQLDKSGLPSDRFFAERPEGSVSTLKIQRTQQEDSAVYLCASSVDRGQGEKLFFGSGTQLSVL.

The genes are TRBV9 and TRBJ2-5, with 9 bases lining up with TRBD2. The length of the CDR3 is 16 residues. CDR1 is SGDLS and CDR2 is YYNGEE in the germline V gene. Trimming at V came to 0 bases and at J to 5 bases, leaving 8 bases not matched to a gene. The chain's CDR3 is CASSVGLREGVETQYF. For the CDR3, the DNA is TGTGCCAGCAGCGTAGGGTTGCGGGAGGGCGTGGAGACCCAGTACTTC.

This chain uses TRBV5-5 with TRBJ2-7; D gene unclear. In germline, CDR1 is SGHKS, CDR2 YYEKEE (reference sequence). The CDR3 consists of 12 residues. The V end was cut by 4 bases, the J end by 4 bases, with 9 bases between. CDR3 sequence: CASSHDLYEQYF. DNA of the CDR3: TGTGCCAGCAGCCACGATTTGTACGAGCAGTACTTC.

The V and J genes are TRBV5-1 and TRBJ2-2; TRBD1 agrees at 10 bases. Unmatched junction bases numbered 6, after V lost 7 bases and J lost 3 bases. Germline values: CDR1 SGHRS, CDR2 YFSETQ. The CDR3 runs to 15 residues. CDR3 nucleotides: TGCGCCAGCTCTTCCGGGACAGGGGACACCGGGGAGCTGTTTTTT. It yields the protein CASSSGTGDTGELFF.

In nucleotides, the CDR3 is TGTGCCAGCAGCGTAGAGATCGGCAGGGTGGAGACCCAGTACTTC. Its translation is CASSVEIGRVETQYF. The rearrangement uses TRBV9 and TRBJ2-5; the D gene is possibly TRBD1 (5 bases). This CDR3 spans 15 amino acids. Germline CDR1 and CDR2: SGDLS and YYNGEE. The ends were cut back, 0 bases at V and 5 bases at J, with 14 bases in the middle.

The V and J genes are TRBV25-1 and TRBJ2-7; D tentatively fits TRBD1 or TRBD2 (5 bases each). Germline loops: CDR1 MGHDK, CDR2 SYGVNS. V lost 1 base and J lost 1, with 14 bases in between. There are 16 residues in the CDR3. CDR3: CASSELGVDSSYEQYF. CDR3 coding DNA: TGTGCCAGCAGTGAATTGGGGGTAGACTCTTCCTACGAGCAGTACTTC.